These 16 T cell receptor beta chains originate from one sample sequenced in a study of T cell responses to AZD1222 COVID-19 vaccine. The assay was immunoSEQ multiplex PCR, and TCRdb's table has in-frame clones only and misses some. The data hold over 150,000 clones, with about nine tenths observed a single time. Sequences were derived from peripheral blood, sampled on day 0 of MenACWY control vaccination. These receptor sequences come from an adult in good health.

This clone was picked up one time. In DNA form, the CDR3 reads TGTGCCAGCAGCCCGGGACAGGGAACTCATAGCAATCAGCCCCAGCATTTT. This encodes CASSPGQGTHSNQPQHF. The rearrangement links TRBV5-5 to TRBJ1-5, with TRBD1 matching over 9 bases. CDR3 length: 17 amino acids. V shed 4 bases and J 0 bases; nucleotides not matched to a gene: 8. The germline gives CDR1 SGHKS, CDR2 YYEKEE (reference sequence).

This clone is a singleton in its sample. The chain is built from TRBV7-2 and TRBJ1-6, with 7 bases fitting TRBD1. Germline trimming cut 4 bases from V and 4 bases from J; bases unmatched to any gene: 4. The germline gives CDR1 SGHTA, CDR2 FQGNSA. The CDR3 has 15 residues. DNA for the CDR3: TGTGCCAGCAGCTCATCGGGACAGTATAATTCACCCCTCCACTTT. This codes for CASSSSGQYNSPLHF.

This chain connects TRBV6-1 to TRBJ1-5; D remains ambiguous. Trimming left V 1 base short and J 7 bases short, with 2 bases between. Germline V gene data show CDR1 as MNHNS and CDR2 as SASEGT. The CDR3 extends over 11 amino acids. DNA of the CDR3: TGTGCCAGCAGTGAAGGCCAGCCCCAGCATTTT. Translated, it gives CASSEGQPQHF.

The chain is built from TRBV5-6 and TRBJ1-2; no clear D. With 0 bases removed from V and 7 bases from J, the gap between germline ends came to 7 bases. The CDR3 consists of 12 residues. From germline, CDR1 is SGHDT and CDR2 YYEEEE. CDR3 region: CASSLVNRGYTF. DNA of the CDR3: TGTGCCAGCAGCTTGGTGAATCGTGGCTACACCTTC.

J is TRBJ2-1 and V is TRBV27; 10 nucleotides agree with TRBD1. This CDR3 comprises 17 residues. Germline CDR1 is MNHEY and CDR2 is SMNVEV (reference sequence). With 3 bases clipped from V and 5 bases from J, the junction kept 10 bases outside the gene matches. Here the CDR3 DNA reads TGTGCCAGCAGTTTCAGGACAGGGGGAGGGGCCCACAATGAGCAGTTCTTC. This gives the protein CASSFRTGGGAHNEQFF.

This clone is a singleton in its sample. CDR3 DNA: TGCGCCAGCAGGCGAGCGGGGGGATCCACCGGGGAGCTGTTTTTT. Its protein product is CASRRAGGSTGELFF. This chain uses TRBV5-1 with TRBJ2-2, with 9 nucleotides matching TRBD2. Germline lookup yields CDR1 SGHRS and CDR2 YFSETQ. V shed 5 bases, J shed 4 bases, and the junction held 6 bases outside the gene matches. The CDR3 is made up of 15 amino acids. Combining the CDR3 with reference TRBV5-1 and TRBJ2-2 gives the whole variable domain KAGVTQTPRYLIKTRGQQVTLSCSPISGHRSVSWYQQTPGQGLQFLFEYFSETQRNKGNFPGRFSGRQFSNSRSEMNVSTLELGDSALYLCASRRAGGSTGELFFGEGSRLTVL.

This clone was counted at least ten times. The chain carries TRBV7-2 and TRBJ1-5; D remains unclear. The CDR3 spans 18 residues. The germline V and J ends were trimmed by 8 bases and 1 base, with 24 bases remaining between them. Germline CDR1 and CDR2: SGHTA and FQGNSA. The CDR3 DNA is TGTGCCAGCGGGCCCCCAAGTTTCGGGGTCGTAAGCAATCAGCCCCAGCATTTT. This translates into CASGPPSFGVVSNQPQHF.

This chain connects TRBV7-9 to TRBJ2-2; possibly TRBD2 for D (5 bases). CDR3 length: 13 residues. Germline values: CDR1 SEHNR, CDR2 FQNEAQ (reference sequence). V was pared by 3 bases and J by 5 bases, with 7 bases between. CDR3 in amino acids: CASSFRDTGELFF. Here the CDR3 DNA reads TGTGCCAGCAGCTTCCGGGATACCGGGGAGCTGTTTTTT.

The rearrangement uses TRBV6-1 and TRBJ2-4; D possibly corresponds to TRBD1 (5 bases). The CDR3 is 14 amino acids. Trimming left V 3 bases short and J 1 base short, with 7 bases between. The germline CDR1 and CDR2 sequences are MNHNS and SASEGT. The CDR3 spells CASSEAGAKNIQYF. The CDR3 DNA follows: TGTGCCAGCAGTGAGGCAGGGGCCAAAAACATTCAGTACTTC.

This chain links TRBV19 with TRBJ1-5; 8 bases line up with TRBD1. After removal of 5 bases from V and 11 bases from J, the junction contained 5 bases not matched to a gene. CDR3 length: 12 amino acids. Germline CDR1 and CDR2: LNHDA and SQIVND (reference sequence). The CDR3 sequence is CASSVGQGAQHF. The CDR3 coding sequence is TGTGCCAGTAGTGTCGGACAGGGCGCCCAGCATTTT.

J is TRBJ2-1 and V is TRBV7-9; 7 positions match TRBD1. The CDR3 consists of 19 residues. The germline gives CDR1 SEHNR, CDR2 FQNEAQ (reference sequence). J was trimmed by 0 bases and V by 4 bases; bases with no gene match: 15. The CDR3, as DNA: TGTGCCAGCAGCTACTTACGACAGGGTGACGTAAGCTCCTACAATGAGCAGTTCTTC. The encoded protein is CASSYLRQGDVSSYNEQFF.

The CDR3 loop is CASSPPGYSNQPQHF. The CDR3 DNA reads as TGTGCCAGCAGTCCCCCAGGTTATAGCAATCAGCCCCAGCATTTT. The genes are TRBV28 and TRBJ1-5; D ambiguous. Germline CDR1 reads MDHEN; CDR2 reads SYDVKM. Trimming left V 5 bases short and J 0 bases short, with 11 bases between. The CDR3 contains 15 residues.

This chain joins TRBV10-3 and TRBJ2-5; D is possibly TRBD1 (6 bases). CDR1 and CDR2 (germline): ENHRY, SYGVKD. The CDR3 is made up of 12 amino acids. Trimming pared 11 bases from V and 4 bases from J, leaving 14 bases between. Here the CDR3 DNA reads TGTGCCGCCTCATCAGGGGCAGAGACCCAGTACTTC. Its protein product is CAASSGAETQYF.

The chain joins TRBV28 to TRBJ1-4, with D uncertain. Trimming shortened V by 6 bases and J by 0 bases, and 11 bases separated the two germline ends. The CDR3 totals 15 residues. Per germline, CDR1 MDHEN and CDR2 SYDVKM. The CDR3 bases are TGTGCCAGCAGAGGCCTCGGGGCAACTAATGAAAAACTGTTTTTT. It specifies CASRGLGATNEKLFF.

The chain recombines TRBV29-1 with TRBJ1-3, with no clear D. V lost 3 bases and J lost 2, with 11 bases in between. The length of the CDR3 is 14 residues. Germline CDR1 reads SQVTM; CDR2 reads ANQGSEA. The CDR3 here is CSVEVGPAGNTIYF. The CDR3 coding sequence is TGCAGCGTTGAGGTAGGGCCGGCTGGAAACACCATATATTTT. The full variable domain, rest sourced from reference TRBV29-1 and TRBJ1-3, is SAVISQKPSRDICQRGTSLTIQCQVDSQVTMMFWYRQQPGQSLTLIATANQGSEATYESGFVIDKFPISRPNLTFSTLTVSNMSPEDSSIYLCSVEVGPAGNTIYFGEGSWLTVV.

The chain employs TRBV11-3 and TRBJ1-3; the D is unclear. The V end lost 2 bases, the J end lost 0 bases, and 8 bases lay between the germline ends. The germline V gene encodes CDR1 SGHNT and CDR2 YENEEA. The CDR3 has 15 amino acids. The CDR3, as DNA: TGTGCCAGCAGCTTAACGGGGAGCTCTGGAAACACCATATATTTT. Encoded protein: CASSLTGSSGNTIYF.